Shown below are 21 T cell receptor beta chains from a single sample sequenced in a study of PD-1 blockade in classical Hodgkin lymphoma. The data were produced by immunoSEQ multiplex PCR, yet TCRdb's version contains in-frame clones alone and is incomplete. The table lists more than 85,000 clones, about 93% of them singletons. All patients relapsed after autologous stem cell transplantation, and brentuximab vedotin exposure varied. Sequenced here: peripheral blood mononuclear cells (PBMCs), sampled before the second cycle of nivolumab. All receptors derive from a human donor with classical Hodgkin lymphoma.

The chain is built from TRBV19 and TRBJ2-6; D unresolved. Trimming removed 6 bases from V and 0 bases from J, with 21 bases in between. The CDR3 spans 19 residues. Germline-derived CDR1 and CDR2 are LNHDA and SQIVND (reference sequence). The CDR3 reads CASSFLGSEQASGANVLTF. The CDR3 region has the DNA TGTGCCAGTAGCTTCTTGGGGTCGGAGCAGGCCTCTGGGGCCAACGTCCTGACTTTC. Using reference TRBV19 and TRBJ2-6 for the parts outside the CDR3, the full variable domain is DGGITQSPKYLFRKEGQNVTLSCEQNLNHDAMYWYRQDPGQGLRLIYYSQIVNDFQKGDIAEGYSVSREKKESFPLTVTSAQKNPTAFYLCASSFLGSEQASGANVLTFGAGSRLTVL.

The CDR3 nucleotides are TGTGCCAGTAGACTAAGGGGAGGTAATGAAAAACTGTTTTTT. This sequence encodes CASRLRGGNEKLFF. The chain joins TRBV28 to TRBJ1-4; D might be TRBD1 (5 bases). The CDR3 covers 14 residues. Trimming pared 9 bases from V and 4 bases from J, leaving 15 bases between. Per the germline V gene, CDR1 is MDHEN and CDR2 is SYDVKM.

The V and J genes are TRBV11-2 and TRBJ2-6, with D perhaps matching TRBD1 or TRBD2 (5 bases each). The CDR3 is made up of 16 amino acids. Trimming removed 5 bases from V and 4 bases from J, with 15 bases in between. Germline CDR1 SGHAT, CDR2 FQNNGV. In nucleotides, the CDR3 is TGTGCCAGCAGCCGGGACCGTTCCGGGGGGGCCAACGTCCTGACTTTC. Its protein is CASSRDRSGGANVLTF.

A few counts support this clone. V is TRBV2 and J is TRBJ1-5, with TRBD1 matching over 8 bases. Germline trimming cut 6 bases from V and 11 bases from J; bases unmatched to any gene: 9. This CDR3 region has 13 residues. The germline gives CDR1 SNHLY, CDR2 FYNNEI. CDR3 region: CASRAGQGGTQHF. As DNA, the CDR3 is TGTGCCAGCAGGGCCGGACAGGGTGGGACCCAGCATTTT. Combining the CDR3 with reference TRBV2 and TRBJ1-5 gives the whole variable domain EPEVTQTPSHQVTQMGQEVILRCVPISNHLYFYWYRQILGQKVEFLVSFYNNEISEKSEIFDDQFSVERPDGSNFTLKIRSTKLEDSAMYFCASRAGQGGTQHFGDGTRLSIL.

The V and J genes are TRBV10-3 and TRBJ2-4; maybe TRBD1 (6 bases). The germline V gene encodes CDR1 ENHRY and CDR2 SYGVKD. V dropped 11 bases and J dropped 1 base, with 18 bases sitting between them. The CDR3 has 15 amino acids. The CDR3 is CAPQGLAMAKNIQYF. The CDR3 DNA reads TGTGCCCCCCAGGGGTTGGCAATGGCCAAAAACATTCAGTACTTC.

The rearrangement joins TRBV27 to TRBJ2-1, with D perhaps being TRBD1 or TRBD2 (6 bases each). This CDR3 spans 17 amino acids. The V and J ends lost 5 bases and 5 bases respectively, with 22 bases between them. CDR1 and CDR2 (germline): MNHEY, SMNVEV (reference sequence). The CDR3 DNA reads TGTGCCAGCAGTCCGGTGAGGGGGGCCCCCGTAAACAATGAGCAGTTCTTC. Translated, it gives CASSPVRGAPVNNEQFF.

The chain's CDR3 is CASSWNPNTEAFF. The CDR3 DNA reads as TGTGCCAGCAGTTGGAATCCGAACACTGAAGCTTTCTTT. This rearrangement joins TRBV6-5 to TRBJ1-1; D ambiguous. The ends were cut back, 4 bases at V and 1 base at J, with 7 bases in the middle. Germline lookup yields CDR1 MNHEY and CDR2 SVGAGI. This CDR3 region has 13 residues.

The chain uses TRBV6-5 and TRBJ2-5; no clear D gene. Trimming took off 2 bases at V and 4 bases at J, with 11 bases between the two ends. This CDR3 has 14 amino acids. Germline values: CDR1 MNHEY, CDR2 SVGAGI. The CDR3 region has the DNA TGTGCCAGCAGTTACATTGGCGTCCGAGAGACCCAGTACTTC. This translates into CASSYIGVRETQYF.

This rearrangement joins TRBV7-6 to TRBJ1-5; 7 bases line up with TRBD1. The CDR3 is 15 amino acids. V dropped 0 bases and J dropped 1; count of bases not matched to a gene: 0. The germline V gene has CDR1 SGHVS and CDR2 FNYEAQ. The CDR3 sequence is CASSLAGQSNQPQHF. The CDR3 DNA reads as TGTGCCAGCAGCTTAGCGGGACAGAGCAATCAGCCCCAGCATTTT.

This chain joins TRBV5-1 and TRBJ1-1, with D unresolved. From germline, CDR1 is SGHRS and CDR2 YFSETQ. Trimming removed 0 bases at V and 0 bases at J, with 9 bases between. The CDR3 loop spans 15 amino acids. CDR3 loop: CASSLDLPLNTEAFF. The CDR3 DNA sequence: TGCGCCAGCAGCTTGGACTTACCGTTGAACACTGAAGCTTTCTTT.

V is TRBV27 and J is TRBJ1-1; D is possibly TRBD1 (5 bases). This CDR3 has 14 amino acids. The V end was cut by 3 bases, the J end by 5 bases, with 13 bases between. From germline, CDR1 is MNHEY and CDR2 SMNVEV (reference sequence). The CDR3 sequence: CASSFVSRGTEAFF. The DNA for the CDR3 is TGTGCCAGCAGTTTTGTCAGCCGGGGGACTGAAGCTTTCTTT.

This clone was seen only once. The CDR3 loop is CASTSPGGFTDTQYF. CDR3 bases: TGTGCCAGCACTTCCCCTGGTGGGTTCACAGATACGCAGTATTTT. The V gene is TRBV6-1, the J gene TRBJ2-3; no definite D call. Germline V gives CDR1 MNHNS, CDR2 SASEGT. V lost 7 bases, J lost 2 bases, and 16 bases lay in between. This CDR3 has 15 residues.

The rearrangement uses TRBV9 and TRBJ2-5, with D possibly TRBD1 on 5 matching bases. The ends were cut back, 1 base at V and 1 base at J, with 8 bases in the middle. CDR1 SGDLS and CDR2 YYNGEE come from the germline V gene. There are 14 residues in the CDR3. CDR3: CASSVLQGQETQYF. The DNA for the CDR3 is TGTGCCAGCAGCGTACTGCAGGGCCAAGAGACCCAGTACTTC.

The V call is TRBV25-1, the J call TRBJ1-5, with TRBD1 matching 10 bases. The trim removed 2 bases at V and 4 bases at J, leaving 8 bases unmatched. Germline loops: CDR1 MGHDK, CDR2 SYGVNS. The CDR3 is 17 amino acids. The CDR3 coding sequence is TGTGCCAGCAGTGAACACTCCGGGACAGGGGAAAATCAGCCCCAGCATTTT. Translated, it gives CASSEHSGTGENQPQHF.

This chain uses TRBV4-2 with TRBJ1-1; D is possibly TRBD1 (6 bases). The CDR3 totals 14 residues. Trimming took off 2 bases at V and 3 bases at J, with 10 bases between the two ends. Germline V gives CDR1 LGHNA, CDR2 YNFKEQ. The CDR3 reads CASSQHRGDTEAFF. The CDR3 nucleotides read TGTGCCAGCAGCCAACATAGGGGGGACACTGAAGCTTTCTTT.

The DNA of the CDR3 is TGTGCCAGCAGTTACTCGACCACAGGGAGGGTGGATGGCTACACCTTC. Encoded protein: CASSYSTTGRVDGYTF. The chain joins TRBV6-5 to TRBJ1-2, with a possible D match to TRBD1 (6 bases). The CDR3 totals 16 residues. Germline V CDR1 and CDR2: MNHEY, SVGAGI. V was clipped by 0 bases and J by 6 bases, with 17 bases between them.

V and J are TRBV28 and TRBJ2-3; 7 bases are a match to TRBD2. Germline assignment: CDR1 MDHEN and CDR2 SYDVKM. With 4 bases clipped from V and 2 bases from J, the junction kept 12 bases outside the gene matches. The CDR3 consists of 17 residues. CDR3 nucleotide sequence: TGTGCCAGCAGTTCGCATCTAGCGGAACCGTCCACAGATACGCAGTATTTT. This sequence encodes CASSSHLAEPSTDTQYF.

J is TRBJ1-4 and V is TRBV12-5; no clear D gene. The V gene's germline CDR1 is LGHNT and CDR2 FRNRAP. The germline V and J ends were trimmed by 6 bases and 8 bases, with 4 bases remaining between them. The CDR3 covers 10 residues. The DNA of the CDR3 is TGTGCTAGTGGGGCGGAAAAACTGTTTTTT. It yields the protein CASGAEKLFF.

The J gene is TRBJ2-5, the V gene TRBV5-1; 7 bases line up with TRBD1. The trim removed 4 bases at V and 3 bases at J, leaving 12 bases unmatched. This CDR3 spans 16 amino acids. Germline V gene sequence: CDR1 SGHRS, CDR2 YFSETQ. Here the CDR3 reads CASSHRIDQGEETQYF. CDR3 DNA sequence: TGCGCCAGCAGCCACCGTATTGACCAGGGGGAAGAGACCCAGTACTTC.

This chain links TRBV7-6 with TRBJ2-3, with D perhaps TRBD2 (7 bases). The V end was cut by 4 bases, the J end by 3 bases, with 14 bases between. Germline CDR1 is SGHVS and CDR2 is FNYEAQ. The CDR3 spans 15 residues. The CDR3 DNA sequence: TGTGCCAGCAGCTACTCGGGGGGCTCGACAGATACGCAGTATTTT. Amino acids: CASSYSGGSTDTQYF.

J is TRBJ1-4 and V is TRBV28, with D tentatively TRBD1 (5 bases). Germline assignment: CDR1 MDHEN and CDR2 SYDVKM. V was clipped by 2 bases and J by 10 bases, with 17 bases between them. The CDR3 has 15 amino acids. In DNA, the CDR3 is TGTGCCAGCAGTTTAGGGGGTTCTTCTTTTCGAAAACTGTTTTTT. Translated: CASSLGGSSFRKLFF.